Each of the 18 T cell receptor beta chains below was sequenced from the same sample in a study of CD8+ T cells in alopecia areata. Treatment given: oral pan-JAK inhibitor, 5-10 mg twice daily. cDNA reverse transcribed from extracted RNA served as the sequencing template. The data were produced by immunoSEQ multiplex PCR, yet TCRdb's version contains in-frame clones alone and is incomplete. The top ten hold about 0.94% of the sample, which has about 150,000 clones, approximately 65% seen once. The sample consisted of CD4+ T cells sorted from blood, taken at week 4, from a patient treated with tofacitinib. These receptor sequences come from a human donor with alopecia areata.

The V call is TRBV5-1, the J call TRBJ2-1; D is perhaps TRBD2 (6 bases). This CDR3 comprises 14 residues. Trimming removed 1 base from V and 4 bases from J, with 9 bases in between. CDR1 and CDR2 (germline): SGHRS, YFSETQ. CDR3 region: CASSLRGWYNEQFF. The CDR3 DNA follows: TGCGCCAGCAGCTTGCGGGGGTGGTACAATGAGCAGTTCTTC.

Concerning this clone: The same CDR3 can be traced to other DNA sequences in this sample. The genes are TRBV30 and TRBJ2-5; D is ambiguous. This CDR3 is built from 11 residues. V lost 1 base and J lost 4, with 4 bases in between. Germline V CDR1 and CDR2: GTSNPN, SVGIG (reference sequence). The CDR3 here is CAWSEGETQYF. The CDR3, as DNA: TGTGCCTGGAGTGAAGGAGAGACCCAGTACTTC.

This clone has only one observation. This chain links TRBV30 with TRBJ1-1; D unresolved. Germline V gene sequence: CDR1 GTSNPN, CDR2 SVGIG (reference sequence). CDR3 length: 11 amino acids. V dropped 3 bases and J dropped 8 bases, with 10 bases sitting between them. The CDR3 DNA reads TGTGCCTGGAGGAATGGACCCGAAGCTTTCTTT. It codes for CAWRNGPEAFF.

The chain joins TRBV5-4 to TRBJ2-6, with unresolved D. Germline V CDR1 and CDR2: SGHNT, YYREEE (reference sequence). CDR3 length: 15 residues. V was clipped by 4 bases and J by 0 bases, with 8 bases between them. This CDR3 is CASSREVSGANVLTF. The CDR3, as DNA: TGTGCCAGCAGCCGCGAGGTCTCTGGGGCCAACGTCCTGACTTTC.

The CDR3 nucleotides read TGCGCCAGCAGCCAAGACGGGAGCAATCAGCCCCAGCATTTT. Its protein is CASSQDGSNQPQHF. V usage is TRBV4-1 and J usage is TRBJ1-5; D unresolved. The germline CDR1 and CDR2 sequences are MGHRA and YSYEKL. The CDR3 covers 14 residues. The V end lost 0 bases, the J end lost 1 base, and 4 bases lay between the germline ends.

The chain is built from TRBV5-6 and TRBJ2-1; D remains unclear. Trimming pared 0 bases from V and 5 bases from J, leaving 12 bases between. The CDR3 has 15 residues. The germline V gene has CDR1 SGHDT and CDR2 YYEEEE. The CDR3 protein is CASSLERARNNEQFF. CDR3 sequence (DNA): TGTGCCAGCAGCTTGGAACGCGCGCGTAACAATGAGCAGTTCTTC.

The chain joins TRBV5-1 to TRBJ2-5, with a tentative D call TRBD1 (6 bases). CDR3 length: 13 residues. Germline V gene sequence: CDR1 SGHRS, CDR2 YFSETQ. The V end lost 2 bases, the J end lost 3 bases, and 8 bases lay between the germline ends. The CDR3 loop reads CASSFNREETQYF. The CDR3 DNA is TGCGCCAGCAGCTTTAACAGGGAAGAGACCCAGTACTTC.

V is TRBV4-1 and J is TRBJ2-7; D is possibly TRBD1 (6 bases). The germline V gene has CDR1 MGHRA and CDR2 YSYEKL. The CDR3 runs to 17 residues. The ends were cut back, 1 base at V and 3 bases at J, with 19 bases in the middle. In DNA form, the CDR3 reads TGCGCCAGCAGCCAAGTCCCTGCCGGGACAAGAGGCTACGAGCAGTACTTC. Protein: CASSQVPAGTRGYEQYF.

Only a few counts were recorded for this clone. V is TRBV27 and J is TRBJ1-4, with 7 positions matching TRBD1. Germline V gives CDR1 MNHEY, CDR2 SMNVEV (reference sequence). This CDR3 is built from 19 residues. Unmatched junction bases numbered 14, after V lost 0 bases and J lost 4 bases. The CDR3 region is CASSLSPGQRAGLNEKLFF. Here the CDR3 DNA reads TGTGCCAGCAGTTTATCTCCGGGACAGCGAGCCGGACTTAATGAAAAACTGTTTTTT.

The chain has TRBV29-1 and TRBJ2-5; D is perhaps TRBD1 or TRBD2 (5 bases each). CDR3 size: 12 residues. Trimming took off 3 bases at V and 5 bases at J, with 10 bases between the two ends. Germline CDR1 and CDR2: SQVTM and ANQGSEA. CDR3 amino acids: CSVDLWGETQYF. CDR3 nucleotide sequence: TGCAGCGTTGACTTATGGGGGGAGACCCAGTACTTC.

V usage is TRBV4-2 and J usage is TRBJ2-1; no definite D call. The CDR3 consists of 14 residues. V was clipped by 1 base and J by 6 bases, with 10 bases between them. Looked up from germline, CDR1 is LGHNA and CDR2 is YNFKEQ. CDR3 region: CASSQVWGGNEQFF. The CDR3, as DNA: TGTGCCAGCAGCCAAGTCTGGGGTGGCAATGAGCAGTTCTTC.

The J gene is TRBJ1-5, the V gene TRBV7-9; D ambiguous. The CDR3 length is 13 residues. The V end lost 4 bases, the J end lost 5 bases, and 9 bases lay between the germline ends. Germline CDR1 is SEHNR and CDR2 is FQNEAQ (reference sequence). The CDR3 loop is CASSSNPDQPQHF. Written as DNA, the CDR3 is TGTGCCAGCAGCTCGAACCCCGATCAGCCCCAGCATTTT.

The chain uses TRBV15 and TRBJ2-7; D is perhaps TRBD1 or TRBD2 (5 bases each). Germline-derived CDR1 and CDR2 are LNHNV and YYDKDF (reference sequence). CDR3 length: 14 amino acids. Trimming took 3 bases from V and 1 from J, leaving 10 bases between them. The CDR3 is CATSSPGRSYEQYF. The CDR3 nucleotides read TGTGCCACCAGCAGCCCGGGACGGTCCTACGAGCAGTACTTC.

This clone was observed many times. The chain couples TRBV7-9 to TRBJ2-2; D unclear. The CDR3 covers 13 residues. Germline-derived CDR1 and CDR2 are SEHNR and FQNEAQ (reference sequence). The CDR3, as DNA: TGTGCGTCGCCACCCTCCCCCGCCGGGGAGCTGTTTTTT. Translating gives CASPPSPAGELFF.

About this clone itself: This specimen includes other DNA sequences encoding the same CDR3. This chain links TRBV4-2 with TRBJ2-3; D uncertain. Germline V CDR1 and CDR2: LGHNA, YNFKEQ. This CDR3 is 16 amino acids long. V was pared by 3 bases and J by 2 bases, with 15 bases between. The CDR3 loop is CASSQNVGQNTDTQYF. In nucleotides, the CDR3 is TGTGCCAGCAGCCAGAACGTCGGGCAAAACACAGATACGCAGTATTTT.

This clone has just a few counts. The chain joins TRBV29-1 to TRBJ1-1, with 9 positions matching TRBD1. Germline V gene lookup returns CDR1 SQVTM and CDR2 ANQGSEA. J lost 6 bases, V lost 6 bases, and 8 bases had no gene match. The CDR3 covers 13 residues. DNA of the CDR3: TGCAGCGTCATGGACAGGGGAGTAGCTGAAGCTTTCTTT. Its protein is CSVMDRGVAEAFF.

There are a few counts of this clone. The genes are TRBV25-1 and TRBJ2-1, with no clear D. The CDR3 contains 12 residues. Germline-derived CDR1 and CDR2 are MGHDK and SYGVNS. Trimming pared 4 bases from V and 15 bases from J, leaving 16 bases between. The CDR3 region is CASSAGPGWPFF. The CDR3 DNA is TGTGCCAGCAGTGCAGGTCCCGGATGGCCGTTCTTC.

This clone was observed a handful of times. The chain employs TRBV14 and TRBJ1-2, with D possibly matching TRBD1 (5 bases). This CDR3 has 13 residues. CDR1 is SGHDN, CDR2 FVKESK, per germline. Trimming removed 3 bases from V and 9 bases from J, with 14 bases in between. CDR3 region: CASSHGHTPSYTF. Written as DNA, the CDR3 is TGTGCCAGCAGCCACGGACACACACCCAGCTACACCTTC.